The rows below give T cell receptor beta chains drawn from one sample of a study of CD8 T cells in Susac syndrome. One entry per CDR3 protein, called by TCRdb with MiXCR from the immunoSEQ multiplex PCR reads. The sample has roughly 110,000 distinct CDR3 sequences, approximately 93% seen once; the top ten hold over 0.35%. Sequencing was carried out using CD8+ T cells from PBMCs. Every receptor here comes from a human donor with Susac syndrome. Both conserved end residues are part of each CDR3. Each record gives: J gene, V gene, D gene, clone size, CDR3 DNA, CDR3 protein. D genes are given only for firm matches. Some rows have no size entry. The others give once, few or many, or a class for an expanded clone.

>TRBJ2-7|TRBV14|-|once
TGTGCCAGCAGCCAAGATCCCCGGGGGTTCTCCTACGAGCAGTACTTC
CASSQDPRGFSYEQYF
>TRBJ2-2|TRBV4-3|-|-
TGCGCCAGCAGCCGAATCCGGGGCACCGGGGAGCTGTTTTTT
CASSRIRGTGELFF
>TRBJ2-5|TRBV4-1|TRBD1|-
TGCGCCAGCAGCCGGACAGGGGAGGACGAGACCCAGTACTTC
CASSRTGEDETQYF
>TRBJ1-2|TRBV14|TRBD1|-
TGTGCCAGCAGCCAGACAGGGTATAGTGGCTACACCTTC
CASSQTGYSGYTF
>TRBJ2-4|TRBV15|-|-
TGTGCCACCGGGGGGCAAACAGCCAAAAACATTCAGTACTTC
CATGGQTAKNIQYF
>TRBJ2-3|TRBV5-4|-|-
TGTGCCAGCAGCTTGGCGGGGCAGGACGATACGCAGTATTTT
CASSLAGQDDTQYF
>TRBJ2-7|TRBV3-1|-|-
TGTGCCAGCAGCCAAGCGGGGTTCTCCTACGAGCAGTACTTC
CASSQAGFSYEQYF
>TRBJ1-1|TRBV29-1|-|-
TGCAGCGTGCCTGAAGCTTTCTTT
CSVPEAFF
>TRBJ1-1|TRBV20-1|-|-
TGCAGTGCTAGTTCTGGGTCAACTGAAGCTTTCTTT
CSASSGSTEAFF
>TRBJ2-3|TRBV11-2|TRBD2|-
TGTGCCAGCAGCCATACTAGCGGGGTAACAGATACGCAGTATTTT
CASSHTSGVTDTQYF
>TRBJ2-7|TRBV20-1|-|-
TGCAGTGCTAGATTACAGGGTTACGAGCAGTACTTC
CSARLQGYEQYF
>TRBJ2-7|TRBV6-2/TRBV6-3|-|-
TGTGCCAGCAGTTTCGGCACACTGGGCGGCTACGAGCAGTACTTC
CASSFGTLGGYEQYF
>TRBJ2-7|TRBV3-1|-|-
TGTGCCAGCAGCCAGGGGGGGGCCCTCCGGGACGAGCAGTACTTC
CASSQGGALRDEQYF
>TRBJ2-2|TRBV12-5|-|-
TGTGCTAGTGGAACGGAGAACACCGGGGAGCTGTTTTTT
CASGTENTGELFF
>TRBJ2-7|TRBV20-1|TRBD2|-
TGCAGTGCTAGGGAACTAGCGGGGGACTACGAGCAGTACTTC
CSARELAGDYEQYF
>TRBJ2-3|TRBV9|-|-
TGTGCCAGCAGCCCGAGGGGGCGGGGACCCACAGATACGCAGTATTTT
CASSPRGRGPTDTQYF
>TRBJ1-4|TRBV19|TRBD1|-
TGTGCCAGTAACACAGGGGTCGAAAGTGAAAAACTGTTTTTT
CASNTGVESEKLFF
>TRBJ2-1|TRBV5-6|-|-
TGTGCCAGCAGCCCGCGTGGGCGGGGAACATACAATGAGCAGTTCTTC
CASSPRGRGTYNEQFF
>TRBJ1-2|TRBV27|-|-
TGTGCCAGCAGTTTATCGGTCGGCGGTAACTATGGCTACACCTTC
CASSLSVGGNYGYTF
>TRBJ2-2|TRBV20-1|TRBD2|-
TGCAGTGCTAGATTGGCGGGGGGGAACGGGGAGCTGTTTTTT
CSARLAGGNGELFF
>TRBJ1-1|TRBV6-6|-|once
TGTGCCAGCGGGGATTTCATGAACACTGAAGCTTTCTTT
CASGDFMNTEAFF
>TRBJ2-3|TRBV2|-|-
TGTGCCAGCTTTGACAGCTCAGATACGCAGTATTTT
CASFDSSDTQYF
>TRBJ1-1|TRBV20-1|-|-
TGCAGTGCTAGTTCCCTCCCGGTGGGGAACACTGAAGCTTTCTTT
CSASSLPVGNTEAFF
>TRBJ2-5|TRBV12-3/TRBV12-4|TRBD2|-
TGTGCCAGCAGGGTTAGCGGGGGGGAGACCCAGTACTTC
CASRVSGGETQYF
>TRBJ2-1|TRBV9|TRBD2|-
TGTGCCAGCAGCGCAGGCGGGGGGGCAGGTAATGAGCAGTTCTTC
CASSAGGGAGNEQFF
>TRBJ2-2|TRBV20-1|TRBD1|-
TGCAGTGCTCCGGACAGGGACAACACCGGGGAGCTGTTTTTT
CSAPDRDNTGELFF
>TRBJ2-3|TRBV10-3|-|-
TGTGCCATCAGTGGGGCGGGTGCGCAGTATTTT
CAISGAGAQYF
>TRBJ2-1|TRBV6-4|TRBD2|few
TGTGCCAGCAGTGACTCTAGCGGGGGGGCCAATGAGCAGTTCTTC
CASSDSSGGANEQFF
>TRBJ1-5|TRBV9|TRBD1|-
TGTGCCAGCAGCACGGGACAGACGGCGAGTCAGCCCCAGCATTTT
CASSTGQTASQPQHF
>TRBJ2-1|TRBV4-1|-|-
TGCGCCAGCAGCGACCGGGTAGCGGAATACAATGAGCAGTTCTTC
CASSDRVAEYNEQFF
>TRBJ2-1|TRBV2|-|-
TGTGCCAGCAGTGAAGGTAGTCCTGGCTTC
CASSEGSPGF
>TRBJ2-3|TRBV20-1|-|once
TGCAGTGCTAGCGGGGCCAACCGGGCCGCTCCAGATACGCAGTATTTT
CSASGANRAAPDTQYF
>TRBJ2-1|TRBV7-6|-|-
TGTGCCAGCAGCTTATCCGGCGCCGGGACCAACTACAATGAGCAGTTCTTC
CASSLSGAGTNYNEQFF
>TRBJ2-2|TRBV7-3|-|-
TGTGCCAGCAGCTTAACGACCGGGAACACCGGGGAGCTGTTTTTT
CASSLTTGNTGELFF
>TRBJ2-5|TRBV15|-|-
TGTGCCACCGGAAGCCCTGGAGGGGAGACCCAGTACTTC
CATGSPGGETQYF
>TRBJ2-3|TRBV4-1|-|-
TGCGCCAGCAGCCAAGATAGGTTAGGGGACCTGTATTTT
CASSQDRLGDLYF
>TRBJ1-3|TRBV29-1|-|-
TGCAGCGTAGTTGTCCCCCGACAGGACTCTGGAAACACCATATATTTT
CSVVVPRQDSGNTIYF
>TRBJ2-1|TRBV25-1|TRBD1|once
TGTGCCAGCGGGGGTCAGGGGGCCTACAATGAGCAGTTCTTC
CASGGQGAYNEQFF
>TRBJ2-7|TRBV3-1|TRBD2|-
TGTGCCAGCAGCCAGTTCAGCAGCGGGGGGGGAGCCTACGAGCAGTACTTC
CASSQFSSGGGAYEQYF
>TRBJ2-3|TRBV7-2|-|-
TGTGCCAGCAGCTTGAACAGGAACACAGATACGCAGTATTTT
CASSLNRNTDTQYF
>TRBJ2-5|TRBV12-3/TRBV12-4|TRBD2|once
TGTGCCAGCACCCCCGGGGGGGGTCAGACCCAGTACTTC
CASTPGGGQTQYF
>TRBJ1-1|TRBV2|-|-
TGTGCCAGCAGGATCCCGGGACAGAACACTGAAGCTTTCTTT
CASRIPGQNTEAFF
>TRBJ2-7|TRBV29-1|-|once
TGCAGCGTTGCCCTGGACGGGGAGGAGCAGTACTTC
CSVALDGEEQYF
>TRBJ2-1|TRBV15|-|-
TGTGCCACCAGCAGACCCGATACAGTAGCGAATGAGCAGTTCTTC
CATSRPDTVANEQFF
>TRBJ2-7|TRBV4-2|TRBD1|once
TGTGCCAGCAGCCAAAGAGGGGACAGCTCCTACGAGCAGTACTTC
CASSQRGDSSYEQYF
>TRBJ1-1|TRBV12-5|-|-
TGTGCTAGTGGCGAGGGCCACACTGAAGCTTTCTTT
CASGEGHTEAFF
>TRBJ2-1|TRBV24-1|-|-
TGTGCCATCTCAGGGGGGAATGAGCAGTTCTTC
CAISGGNEQFF
>TRBJ1-5|TRBV13|TRBD1|-
TGTGCCAGCAGCTTAGGACAGGGGCAATCCCAGCATTTT
CASSLGQGQSQHF
>TRBJ1-1|TRBV11-2|-|-
TGTGCCAGCAGCTTAGATGGCGTCAGGTTGAGCACTGAAGCTTTCTTT
CASSLDGVRLSTEAFF
>TRBJ1-1|TRBV14|-|-
TGTGCCAGCAGCAATCTACGGGGGTCCACTGAAGCTTTCTTT
CASSNLRGSTEAFF
>TRBJ1-5|TRBV5-1|TRBD1|-
TGCGCCAGCAGCTCCGTACGGGACAGGGTTTCAAATCAGCCCCAGCATTTT
CASSSVRDRVSNQPQHF
>TRBJ2-3|TRBV2|-|-
TGTGCCATCCCGGCAGGGGGGTCCAGCACAGATACGCAGTATTTT
CAIPAGGSSTDTQYF